These 2 T cell receptor beta chains came from one sample sequenced in a study of blood T cell repertoires in COVID-19. Repertoires were generated with immunoSEQ multiplex PCR, while TCRdb's copy carries only in-frame clones and drops some. The sample consists of around 97,000 clones, 88% of them appearing once. The sequencing sample was made of peripheral blood. These receptors were collected from a human donor in a cohort sampled during active COVID-19.

V gene TRBV14 combines with J gene TRBJ1-2; D gene uncertain. The germline V gene has CDR1 SGHDN and CDR2 FVKESK. The CDR3 extends over 17 amino acids. Trimming cost V 1 base and J 2 bases, with 17 bases left between them. The CDR3: CASSQAHGTELNYGYTF. Here the CDR3 DNA reads TGTGCCAGCAGCCAAGCCCATGGCACGGAGCTAAACTATGGCTACACCTTC.

The chain couples TRBV4-2 to TRBJ2-2; 14 nucleotides match TRBD2. The CDR3 contains 17 residues. CDR1 and CDR2 (germline): LGHNA, YNFKEQ. The trim removed 3 bases at V and 5 bases at J, leaving 5 bases unmatched. CDR3 loop: CASSQGLAGVETGELFF. CDR3 nucleotides: TGTGCCAGCAGCCAGGGACTAGCGGGAGTTGAGACCGGGGAGCTGTTTTTT.